This T cell receptor (beta chain) emerged from a study of T cells in Graves' hyperthyroidism and ophthalmopathy (dated by TCRdb to about 2019). Some background on the complete study: Peripheral blood was sampled at the time of initial diagnosis, prior to any treatment. TCR V-J signatures able to tell the groups apart were searched for in a discovery cohort of 90 to 100 patients, of whom over 40 had Graves' ophthalmopathy and 57 had stable Graves' hyperthyroidism. Prospective prediction of ophthalmopathy was tested in an independent validation cohort of 18 to 20 hyperthyroidism patients and some 17 patients who later progressed to ophthalmopathy. The 90 to 100 discovery patients were randomly split 7:3 into training and test sets. The study also compared thyroid tissue and blood T-cell repertoires from roughly six Graves' hyperthyroidism patients. Once sampling was done, hyperthyroidism patients were given methimazole at a starting dose of 30 mg daily, whereas ophthalmopathy patients were given high-dose intravenous methylprednisolone. TCR Vbeta CDR3 sequencing of 135 peripheral blood samples (over 40 ophthalmopathy, 75 or so hyperthyroidism and some 17 progressor patients) is reported in the paper.

Broad study findings and their caveats: In validation, progression to ophthalmopathy was predicted by the model with 70.59% sensitivity and 72% to 85% specificity, a median of 6.5 months before onset. No statistical method was used to fix the sample size in advance, and group allocation was not hidden from the investigators. Blood samples also contained most of the expanded thyroid clonotypes (frequency above 0.001), which suggests that blood repertoires may reflect thyroid immune responses. Ophthalmopathy was separated from stable hyperthyroidism by a 13 V-J signature model, with 87.88% sensitivity and roughly 81% specificity obtained in cross-validation and 80%/75% obtained in testing.

Amplification of TCR beta CDR3 regions was carried out from RNA transcripts. For the first round of RT-PCR on the TCR CDR3, the HTBI primer set was used together with the Qiagen OneStep RT-PCR kit. The libraries were constructed in a second round of multiplex PCR and then size-selected and purified. The libraries were sequenced on an Illumina HiSeq2000 using paired-end 100 bp reads. The paper's processing steps were these. SOAPnuke was used to process the raw data, removing reads that contained adapters or uncalled bases, had a mean Phred below 15, or lacked an exact match to the constant primer or identifier. High-quality paired reads were merged with COPE v1.2.5, and unique nucleotide sequences were defined as clonotypes. MiTCR v1.1 was used to align clonotypes to the IMGT TRBV, TRBD and TRBJ reference segments. Analysis was restricted to V-J combinations with a frequency above 0.0001, which covered roughly 99% of repertoires. The TCS score was defined as the ratio of F50 (clonal expansion) to E x V (chaos), calculated using BLOSUM62-based TCRdist between CDR3 peptides within each V-J. Welch's t-statistics and random forest reduced several hundred V-J features to 10 to 15, which were used in a naive Bayes classifier (R e1071). The similarity between thyroid and blood repertoires was quantified using the Morisita-Horn index. The public sequencing data were trimmed at Q25 with fastp and processed into clonotypes with MiXCR by TCRdb, which kept only in-frame beta chains. Entries that share a CDR3 protein sequence are merged under the most common genes and DNA. In this record, the V and J calls reflect TCRdb's handling and not the investigators' own analysis. The table for this sample lists hundreds of thousands of distinct CDR3 sequences; roughly 32% of them were counted only once. The ten biggest clones cover about a third of the sample.

Graves' hyperthyroidism was defined as stable when no progression to ophthalmopathy occurred over 18 months of follow-up. The hyperthyroidism patients were between 18 and 65 years old and newly diagnosed, with a disease duration of less than 2 months. Patients with uncontrolled infections, other autoimmune diseases, pregnancy or lactation were excluded. Diagnoses were established on the basis of clinical symptoms, serum thyroxine and TRAb, thyroid ultrasound, and orbital computed tomography. PBMCs were separated from approximately 10 ml of fresh peripheral blood using Ficoll-Paque density gradient centrifugation. Total RNA was extracted using Trizol reagent, and RNA quality was assessed on an Agilent 2100 Bioanalyzer. The junction shows trimming of 0 bases on V and 7 bases on J, plus 13 bases between the germline ends. The CDR3 has 15 amino acids, counting the end cysteine and phenylalanine. Only the CDR3 portion is preserved as DNA: 45 bases, with reading frame beginning at the first base. CDR1 is given as SGDLS and CDR2 as YYNGEE, both from the germline V gene.

In regard to this clonotype: Its recognized antigen is unknown. No base qualities exist here, and no much larger clone lies one base off it.

The sample was blood. This receptor was identified in a woman aged 40 to 50 with Graves' hyperthyroidism. In this chain, TRBV9 is recombined with TRBJ1-4; the D region possibly corresponds to TRBD1 (6 bases align). The CDR3 is CASSVEQGRFEKLFF. The DNA is as follows: TGTGCCAGCAGCGTAGAACAGGGACGTTTTGAAAAACTGTTTTTT.